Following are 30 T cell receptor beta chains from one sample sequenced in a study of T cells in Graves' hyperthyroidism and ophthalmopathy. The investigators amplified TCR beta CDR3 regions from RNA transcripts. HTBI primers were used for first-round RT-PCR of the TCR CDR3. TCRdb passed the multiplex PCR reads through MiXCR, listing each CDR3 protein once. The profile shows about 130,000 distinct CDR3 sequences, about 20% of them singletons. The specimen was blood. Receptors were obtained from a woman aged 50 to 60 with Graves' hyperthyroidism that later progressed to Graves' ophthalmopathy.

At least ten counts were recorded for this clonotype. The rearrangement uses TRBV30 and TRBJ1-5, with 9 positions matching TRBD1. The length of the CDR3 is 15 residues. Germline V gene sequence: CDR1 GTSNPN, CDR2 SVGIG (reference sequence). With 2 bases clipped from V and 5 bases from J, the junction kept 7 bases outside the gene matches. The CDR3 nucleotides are TGTGCCTGGAGTTTCCGGGACAGGGTGGATCAGCCCCAGCATTTT. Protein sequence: CAWSFRDRVDQPQHF.

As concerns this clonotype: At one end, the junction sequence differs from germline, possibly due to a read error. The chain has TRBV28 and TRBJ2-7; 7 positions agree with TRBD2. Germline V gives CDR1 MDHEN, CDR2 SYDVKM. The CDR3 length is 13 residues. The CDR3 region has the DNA TGTGCCGGCAGTTTATGGGGAGGGTACGAGCAGTACTTC. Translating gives CAGSLWGGYEQYF.

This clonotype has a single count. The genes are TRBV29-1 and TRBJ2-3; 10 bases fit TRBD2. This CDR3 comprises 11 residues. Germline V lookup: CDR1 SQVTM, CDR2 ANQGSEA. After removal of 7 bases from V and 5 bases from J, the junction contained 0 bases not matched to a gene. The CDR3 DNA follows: TGCAGCGCTAGCGGGGGAGATACGCAGTATTTT. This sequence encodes CSASGGDTQYF.

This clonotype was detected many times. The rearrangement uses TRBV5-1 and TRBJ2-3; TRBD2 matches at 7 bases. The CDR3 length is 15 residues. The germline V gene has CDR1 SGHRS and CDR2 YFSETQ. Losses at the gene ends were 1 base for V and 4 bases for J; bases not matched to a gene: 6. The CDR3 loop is CASSLSGGGADTQYF. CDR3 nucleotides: TGCGCCAGCAGCTTGTCGGGGGGAGGAGCAGATACGCAGTATTTT.

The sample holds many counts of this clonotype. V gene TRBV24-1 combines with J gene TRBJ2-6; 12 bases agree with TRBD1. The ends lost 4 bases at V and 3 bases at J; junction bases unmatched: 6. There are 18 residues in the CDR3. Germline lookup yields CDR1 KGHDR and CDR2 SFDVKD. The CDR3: CATSEPGQGARGANVLTF. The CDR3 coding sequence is TGTGCCACCAGTGAGCCGGGACAGGGGGCGCGTGGGGCCAACGTCCTGACTTTC.

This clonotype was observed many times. The CDR3 DNA reads TGTGCCAGCAGGGCTGGGGGGACGCCGAGCTCCTACGAGCAGTACTTC. It specifies CASRAGGTPSSYEQYF. This chain connects TRBV28 to TRBJ2-7; D perhaps matches TRBD2 (6 bases). The germline V and J ends were trimmed by 6 bases and 0 bases, with 18 bases remaining between them. Germline assignment: CDR1 MDHEN and CDR2 SYDVKM. There are 16 residues in the CDR3.

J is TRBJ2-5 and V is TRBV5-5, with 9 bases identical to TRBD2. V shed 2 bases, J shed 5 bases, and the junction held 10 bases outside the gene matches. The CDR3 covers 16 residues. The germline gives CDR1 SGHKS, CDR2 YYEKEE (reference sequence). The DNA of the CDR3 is TGTGCCAGCAGCTTTGGTGCGGGAGGGCCTAGGGAGACCCAGTACTTC. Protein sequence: CASSFGAGGPRETQYF.

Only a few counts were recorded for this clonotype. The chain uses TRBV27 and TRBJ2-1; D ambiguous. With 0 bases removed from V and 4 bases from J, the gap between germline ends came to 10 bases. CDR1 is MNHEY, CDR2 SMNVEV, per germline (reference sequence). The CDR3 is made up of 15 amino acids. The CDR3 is CASSLSLFRYNEQFF. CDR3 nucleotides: TGTGCCAGCAGTTTATCATTGTTCAGGTACAATGAGCAGTTCTTC.

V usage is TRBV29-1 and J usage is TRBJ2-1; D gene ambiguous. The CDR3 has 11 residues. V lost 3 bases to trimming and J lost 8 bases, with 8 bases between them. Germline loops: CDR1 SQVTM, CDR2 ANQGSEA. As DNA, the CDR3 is TGCAGCGTTGACTCCGGGCATGAGCAGTTCTTC. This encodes CSVDSGHEQFF.

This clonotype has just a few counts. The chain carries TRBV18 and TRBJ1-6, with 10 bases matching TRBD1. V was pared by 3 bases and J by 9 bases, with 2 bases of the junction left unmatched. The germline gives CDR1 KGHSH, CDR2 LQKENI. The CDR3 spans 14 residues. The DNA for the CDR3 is TGTGCCAGCTCACCCGGGACAGGGGTTTCACCCCTCCACTTT. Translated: CASSPGTGVSPLHF. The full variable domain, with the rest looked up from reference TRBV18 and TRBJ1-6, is NAGVMQNPRHLVRRRGQEARLRCSPMKGHSHVYWYRQLPEEGLKFMVYLQKENIIDESGMPKERFSAEFPKEGPSILRIQQVVRGDSAAYFCASSPGTGVSPLHFGNGTRLTVT.

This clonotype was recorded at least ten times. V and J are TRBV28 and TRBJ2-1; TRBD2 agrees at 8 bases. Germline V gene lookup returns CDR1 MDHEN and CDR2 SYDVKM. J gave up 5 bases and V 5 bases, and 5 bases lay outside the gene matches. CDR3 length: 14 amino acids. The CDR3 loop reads CASSQLAENNEQFF. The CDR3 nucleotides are TGTGCCAGCAGTCAACTAGCGGAAAACAATGAGCAGTTCTTC.

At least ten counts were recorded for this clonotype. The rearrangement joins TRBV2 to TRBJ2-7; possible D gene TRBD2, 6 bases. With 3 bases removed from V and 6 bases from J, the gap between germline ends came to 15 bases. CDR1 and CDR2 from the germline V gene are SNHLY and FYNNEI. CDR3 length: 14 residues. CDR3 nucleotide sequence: TGTGCCAGCAGTGAGAGGCAGGGAGGCAGCGAGCAGTACTTC. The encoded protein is CASSERQGGSEQYF.

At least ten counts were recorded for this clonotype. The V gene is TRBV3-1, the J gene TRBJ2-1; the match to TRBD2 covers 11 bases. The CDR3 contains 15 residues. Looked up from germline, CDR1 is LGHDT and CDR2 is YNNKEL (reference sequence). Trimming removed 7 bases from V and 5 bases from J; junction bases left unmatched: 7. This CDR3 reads CASTLRGLADNEQFF. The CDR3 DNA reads TGTGCCAGCACCCTAAGGGGACTAGCGGACAATGAGCAGTTCTTC.

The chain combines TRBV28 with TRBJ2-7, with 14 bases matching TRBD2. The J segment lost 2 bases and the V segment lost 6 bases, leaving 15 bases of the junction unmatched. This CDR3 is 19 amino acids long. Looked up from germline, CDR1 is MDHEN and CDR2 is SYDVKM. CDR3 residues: CASRGWGQGTSGGAYEQYF. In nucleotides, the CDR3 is TGTGCCAGCAGAGGGTGGGGTCAAGGGACTAGCGGGGGAGCCTACGAGCAGTACTTC.

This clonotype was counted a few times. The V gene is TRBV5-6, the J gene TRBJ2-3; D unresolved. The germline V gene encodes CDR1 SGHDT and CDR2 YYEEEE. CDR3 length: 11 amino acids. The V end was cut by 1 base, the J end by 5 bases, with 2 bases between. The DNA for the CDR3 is TGTGCCAGCAGCTTGCTAGATACGCAGTATTTT. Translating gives CASSLLDTQYF.

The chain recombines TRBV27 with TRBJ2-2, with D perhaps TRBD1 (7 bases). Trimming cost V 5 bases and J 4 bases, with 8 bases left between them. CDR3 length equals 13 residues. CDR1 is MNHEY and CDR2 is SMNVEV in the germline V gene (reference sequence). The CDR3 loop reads CASSQGGTGELFF. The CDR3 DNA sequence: TGTGCCAGCAGTCAGGGGGGCACCGGGGAGCTGTTTTTT.

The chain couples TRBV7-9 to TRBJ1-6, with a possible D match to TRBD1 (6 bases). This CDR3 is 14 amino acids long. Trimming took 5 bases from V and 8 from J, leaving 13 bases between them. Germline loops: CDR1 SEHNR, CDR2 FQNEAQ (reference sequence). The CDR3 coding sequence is TGTGCCAGCAGCCGACAGGAGGTGGATTCACCCCTCCACTTT. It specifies CASSRQEVDSPLHF.

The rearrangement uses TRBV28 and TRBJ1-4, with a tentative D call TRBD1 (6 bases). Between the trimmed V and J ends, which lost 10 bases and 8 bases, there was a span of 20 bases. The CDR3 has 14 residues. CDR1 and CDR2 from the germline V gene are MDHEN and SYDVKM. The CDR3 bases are TGTGCCACCAACCTCGGGGGGGGCAGGGAAAAACTGTTTTTT. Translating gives CATNLGGGREKLFF.

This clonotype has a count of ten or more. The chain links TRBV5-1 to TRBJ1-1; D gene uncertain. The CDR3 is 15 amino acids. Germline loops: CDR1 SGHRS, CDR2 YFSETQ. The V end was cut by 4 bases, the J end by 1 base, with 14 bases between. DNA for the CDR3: TGCGCCAGCAGCGCCAACCCCCAGCCGAACACTGAAGCTTTCTTT. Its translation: CASSANPQPNTEAFF. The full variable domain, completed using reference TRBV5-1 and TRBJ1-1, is KAGVTQTPRYLIKTRGQQVTLSCSPISGHRSVSWYQQTPGQGLQFLFEYFSETQRNKGNFPGRFSGRQFSNSRSEMNVSTLELGDSALYLCASSANPQPNTEAFFGQGTRLTVV.

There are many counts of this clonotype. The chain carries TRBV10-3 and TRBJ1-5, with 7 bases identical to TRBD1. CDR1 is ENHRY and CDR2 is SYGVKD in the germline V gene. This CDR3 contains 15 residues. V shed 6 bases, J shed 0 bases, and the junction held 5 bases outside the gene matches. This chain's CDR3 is CAISGDSNSNQPQHF. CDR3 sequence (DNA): TGTGCCATCAGCGGGGACAGTAATAGCAATCAGCCCCAGCATTTT.

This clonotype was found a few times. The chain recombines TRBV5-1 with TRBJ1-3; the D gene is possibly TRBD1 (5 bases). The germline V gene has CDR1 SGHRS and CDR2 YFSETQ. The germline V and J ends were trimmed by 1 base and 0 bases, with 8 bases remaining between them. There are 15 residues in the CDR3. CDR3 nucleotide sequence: TGCGCCAGCAGCTTGACAGGACCCTCTGGAAACACCATATATTTT. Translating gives CASSLTGPSGNTIYF.

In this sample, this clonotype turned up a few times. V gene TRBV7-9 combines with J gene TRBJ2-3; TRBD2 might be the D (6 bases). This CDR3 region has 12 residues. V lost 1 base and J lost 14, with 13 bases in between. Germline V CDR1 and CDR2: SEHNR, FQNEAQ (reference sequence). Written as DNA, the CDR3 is TGTGCCAGCAGCTTAGGGGGGGACCTGGTGTATTTT. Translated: CASSLGGDLVYF.

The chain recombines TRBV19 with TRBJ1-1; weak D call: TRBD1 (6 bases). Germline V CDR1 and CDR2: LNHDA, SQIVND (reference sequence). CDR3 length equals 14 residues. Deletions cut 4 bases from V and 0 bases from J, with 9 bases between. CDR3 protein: CASSRGHLNTEAFF. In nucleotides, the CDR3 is TGTGCCAGTAGTAGGGGACACTTGAACACTGAAGCTTTCTTT. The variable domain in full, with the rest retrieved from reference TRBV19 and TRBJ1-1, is DGGITQSPKYLFRKEGQNVTLSCEQNLNHDAMYWYRQDPGQGLRLIYYSQIVNDFQKGDIAEGYSVSREKKESFPLTVTSAQKNPTAFYLCASSRGHLNTEAFFGQGTRLTVV.

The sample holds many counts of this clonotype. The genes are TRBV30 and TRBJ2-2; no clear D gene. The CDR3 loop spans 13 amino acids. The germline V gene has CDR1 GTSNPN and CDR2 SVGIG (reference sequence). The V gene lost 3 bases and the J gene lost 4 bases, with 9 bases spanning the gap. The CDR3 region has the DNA TGTGCCTGGAGGAGTTCTGGCACCGGGGAGCTGTTTTTT. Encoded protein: CAWRSSGTGELFF. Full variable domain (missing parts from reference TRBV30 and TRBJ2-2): SQTIHQWPATLVQPVGSPLSLECTVEGTSNPNLYWYRQAAGRGLQLLFYSVGIGQISSEVPQNLSASRPQDRQFILSSKKLLLSDSGFYLCAWRSSGTGELFFGEGSRLTVL.

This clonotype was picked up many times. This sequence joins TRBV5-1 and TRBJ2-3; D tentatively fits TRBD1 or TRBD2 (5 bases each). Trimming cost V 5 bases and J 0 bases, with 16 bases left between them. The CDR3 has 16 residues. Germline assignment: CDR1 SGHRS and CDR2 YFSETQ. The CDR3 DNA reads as TGCGCCAGCAGACAAGGAAGGGGACCCAGCACAGATACGCAGTATTTT. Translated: CASRQGRGPSTDTQYF.

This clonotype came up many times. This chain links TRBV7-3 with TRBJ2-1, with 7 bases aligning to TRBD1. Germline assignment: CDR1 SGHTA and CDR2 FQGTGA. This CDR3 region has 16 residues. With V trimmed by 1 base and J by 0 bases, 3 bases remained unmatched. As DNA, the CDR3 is TGTGCCAGCAGCTTAAAGGGGGCTAGCTCCTACAATGAGCAGTTCTTC. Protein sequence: CASSLKGASSYNEQFF.

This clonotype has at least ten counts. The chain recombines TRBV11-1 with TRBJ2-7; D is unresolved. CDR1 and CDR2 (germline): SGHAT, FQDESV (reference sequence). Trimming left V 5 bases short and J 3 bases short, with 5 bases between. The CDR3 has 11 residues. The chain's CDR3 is CASSDRYEQYF. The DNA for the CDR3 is TGTGCCAGCAGCGACCGCTACGAGCAGTACTTC.

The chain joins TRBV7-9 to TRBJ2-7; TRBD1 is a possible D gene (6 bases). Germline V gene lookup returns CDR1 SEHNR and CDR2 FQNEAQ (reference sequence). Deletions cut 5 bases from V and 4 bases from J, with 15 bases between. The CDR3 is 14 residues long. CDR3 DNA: TGTGCCAGCAGCACCGGGACACAAGTATACGAGCAGTACTTC. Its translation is CASSTGTQVYEQYF.

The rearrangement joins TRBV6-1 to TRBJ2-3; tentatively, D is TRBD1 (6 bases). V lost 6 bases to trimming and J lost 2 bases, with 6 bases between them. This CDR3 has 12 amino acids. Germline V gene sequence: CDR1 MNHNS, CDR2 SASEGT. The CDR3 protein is CASRGATDTQYF. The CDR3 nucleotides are TGTGCCAGCAGGGGGGCCACAGATACGCAGTATTTT.

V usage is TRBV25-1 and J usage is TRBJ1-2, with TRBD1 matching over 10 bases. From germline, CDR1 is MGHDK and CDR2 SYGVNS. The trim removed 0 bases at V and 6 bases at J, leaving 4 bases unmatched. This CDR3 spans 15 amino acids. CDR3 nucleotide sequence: TGTGCCAGCAGTGAATATGGGACAGGGGAGAATGGCTACACCTTC. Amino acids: CASSEYGTGENGYTF.